This T cell receptor (beta chain) emerged from a study of cytomegalovirus exposure and HLA in healthy donors. Study-wide context: Among several hundred genotyped donors, around 80% fell in the Caucasian-associated ancestry cluster. Points from the study as a whole: For cytomegalovirus status, the classifier reportedly gave diagnoses with high specificity and sensitivity.

The donors, nominally healthy at sampling, likely had unrecorded immune exposures. Primers: 60 Vbeta forward and 13 Jbeta reverse. Repertoires were generated with immunoSEQ multiplex PCR, while TCRdb's copy carries only in-frame clones and drops some. Counted here are 150,000 or so clones, over 60% occurring once; the ten biggest clones make up about an eighth. The CDR3 totals 12 residues. Looked up from germline, CDR1 is SEHNR and CDR2 is FQNEAQ (reference sequence). V lost 5 bases and J 7 bases, leaving 12 bases between the germline ends. Points on this clone: Antigen specificity is unknown.

The sequence was collected from a man aged 35-49 years in good health and CMV-seropositive. Specimen: PBMCs. The chain has TRBV7-9 and TRBJ2-7; no reliable D call. CDR3: CASSLTIGEQYF. DNA of the CDR3: TGTGCCAGCAGCCTTACCATCGGGGAGCAGTACTTC.